The clone carrying this T cell receptor beta chain was detected ten times or more. The CDR3 extends over 11 amino acids. Trimming took 10 bases from V and 7 from J, leaving 11 bases between them. The germline gives CDR1 MDHEN, CDR2 SYDVKM. Time point indicated: after trial treatment. Treatment: LDRT plus nivolumab, ipilimumab, low-dose cyclophosphamide and aspirin (RACIN trial). As their treatment, donors received nivolumab, ipilimumab, aspirin, low-dose cyclophosphamide and low-dose radiotherapy. Primers used for first-strand cDNA, a TRAV- and TRBV-specific set, covered both alpha and beta chains. Amplification, which lasted about 20 PCR cycles, used a constant-region primer and V-primer adapter to amplify TCRs. TCRdb fed the reads into MiXCR, producing one record per CDR3 protein. This sample has around 60,000 distinct CDR3 sequences, with 20% to 25% found just once. The sample belongs to a study of low-dose radiotherapy and immunotherapy resistance in tumors. Study context: Across 26 weeks, 13 Gy in total went to Cohort 2, delivered as 1 Gy per fraction every two weeks. Oral aspirin at 300 mg was taken daily by patients for four cycles, beginning on cycle 1 day 1.

The sample consisted of PBMCs, taken after low-dose radiotherapy plus immunotherapy. The receptor was derived from a male donor with prostate cancer. V gene TRBV28 combines with J gene TRBJ2-1; D may be TRBD1 (6 bases). CDR3 region: CATSRGNEQFF. In DNA form, the CDR3 reads TGTGCCACCTCAAGGGGGAATGAGCAGTTCTTC.